One T cell receptor beta chain is described in this entry. As yet, its antigen is unknown. This specimen comes from a study of shared clonotypes between healthy human individuals. Study overall: The composition of the donors was a couple of women and three men aged 18 to 49.

V was cut by 4 bases and J by 4 bases, with 16 bases left in between. This CDR3 comprises 15 residues. Looked up from germline, CDR1 is MNHEY and CDR2 is SMNVEV (reference sequence). Produced via immunoSEQ multiplex PCR; TCRdb's table is partial and in-frame only. This table holds millions of clones, over 85% found once. Study-wide results and limits: Sharing of clonotypes among donors was expected to vary with sequencing depth. Non-shared clonotypes showed lower generation probabilities than clonotypes common to all four donors.

The chain uses TRBV27 and TRBJ1-2; tentative D call: TRBD1 (5 bases). The sequencing sample was made of naive CD4+ T cells sorted from blood. The subset here: CD45RA+ positively selected. The clonotype comes from a man aged 18 to 30 in good health. CDR3 nucleotides: TGTGCCAGCAGTTCCGGGGGTCAGGGACGCTATGGCTACACCTTC. The encoded protein is CASSSGGQGRYGYTF.